This T cell receptor (beta chain) was captured in a study of T-cell memory formation after mild COVID-19. Germline V gene data show CDR1 as SGHDT and CDR2 as YYEEEE. V dropped 0 bases and J dropped 9 bases, with 12 bases sitting between them. The CDR3 is 13 residues long. TCRdb reprocessed the 5' RACE reads with MiXCR, giving one entry per CDR3 protein. This sample has 250,000 to 300,000 distinct CDR3 sequences, with 15% to 20% found just once. The origin of this receptor is a man in his late teens or twenties who had mild COVID-19 (a few samples of this study predate the infection). Cell type and time point are not known. J is TRBJ2-5 and V is TRBV5-6; D gene uncertain. Material for sequencing was PBMCs or a T cell subset sorted from them (not recorded which). The CDR3 DNA sequence: TGTGCCAGCAGCTTGGGTGACGCCATATCCCAGTACTTC. Translation gives CASSLGDAISQYF.